This entry lists 17 T cell receptor beta chains sequenced from one sample in a study of T cells after yellow fever vaccination. One entry per CDR3 protein results from TCRdb running MiXCR on the 5' RACE reads. The sample includes about 320,000 distinct CDR3 sequences, approximately 13% of them seen just once. Specimen: CD4+ T cells sorted from PBMCs, collected 15 days after the yellow fever booster vaccination. The receptor set was obtained from a man younger than 35 who received the YFV17D yellow fever vaccine.

This clonotype was detected a few times. The chain combines TRBV6-6 with TRBJ1-2; TRBD1 aligns across 8 bases. V lost 4 bases, J lost 6 bases, and 7 bases stayed unmatched. Germline-derived CDR1 and CDR2 are MNHNY and SVGAGI (reference sequence). The CDR3 extends over 14 amino acids. The CDR3 here is CASSLTGGSHGYTF. CDR3 coding DNA: TGTGCCAGCAGTTTAACAGGGGGTTCGCATGGCTACACCTTC.

The table lists this clonotype with a few counts. The V gene is TRBV7-6, the J gene TRBJ2-3; D gene unclear. In germline, CDR1 is SGHVS, CDR2 FNYEAQ. V was shortened by 0 bases and J by 3 bases, with 13 bases between the two germline ends. The CDR3 runs to 16 residues. CDR3 DNA: TGTGCCAGCAGCTTAGCCCCTAGAAGTTCGACAGATACGCAGTATTTT. Its translation is CASSLAPRSSTDTQYF.

This clonotype was recorded many times. This rearrangement joins TRBV4-3 to TRBJ2-3, with 10 nucleotides matching TRBD2. Germline CDR1 reads LGHNA; CDR2 reads YSLEER. This CDR3 is built from 19 residues. The ends lost 4 bases at V and 1 base at J; junction bases unmatched: 14. The CDR3 nucleotides read TGCGCCAGCAGCCTTAGAACGAGCGGGGGGGAATTGGGCACAGATACGCAGTATTTT. Protein product: CASSLRTSGGELGTDTQYF.

The V gene is TRBV10-3, the J gene TRBJ1-5; D call uncertain. The germline gives CDR1 ENHRY, CDR2 SYGVKD. The CDR3 extends over 15 amino acids. V lost 0 bases and J lost 13, with 19 bases in between. This CDR3 is CAISESVKTDASQHF. The CDR3 DNA reads as TGTGCCATCAGTGAGTCGGTGAAAACGGACGCCTCTCAGCATTTT.

Only a few counts were recorded for this clonotype. This chain connects TRBV2 to TRBJ1-6; 8 bases are a match to TRBD1. J was trimmed by 0 bases and V by 6 bases; bases with no gene match: 1. The CDR3 contains 15 residues. Germline CDR1 and CDR2: SNHLY and FYNNEI. CDR3 in amino acids: CASSGQGSYNSPLHF. DNA of the CDR3: TGTGCCAGCAGCGGACAGGGCTCCTATAATTCACCCCTCCACTTT.

This clonotype has more than one count but fewer than ten. The chain uses TRBV6-2 or TRBV6-3 and TRBJ2-1; 7 positions match TRBD1. Trimming at V came to 6 bases and at J to 7 bases, leaving 18 bases not matched to a gene. This CDR3 has 17 residues. Germline lookup yields CDR1 MNHEY and CDR2 SVGEGT. In DNA, the CDR3 is TGTGCCAGCAGCCCGGTGGGACAGAATTGGGTTTGGAATGAGCAGTTCTTC. This gives the protein CASSPVGQNWVWNEQFF.

The chain recombines TRBV20-1 with TRBJ2-7; perhaps TRBD2 as D (7 bases). This CDR3 spans 14 amino acids. V lost 3 bases, J lost 0 bases, and 12 bases lay in between. Germline CDR1 and CDR2: DFQATT and SNEGSKA (reference sequence). CDR3 protein: CSASGGGASYEQYF. DNA for the CDR3: TGCAGTGCTAGTGGCGGGGGCGCCTCCTACGAGCAGTACTTC.

This clonotype was seen a few times. J is TRBJ1-1 and V is TRBV29-1; D is ambiguous. The CDR3 contains 13 residues. Germline CDR1 reads SQVTM; CDR2 reads ANQGSEA. V was clipped by 4 bases and J by 0 bases, with 9 bases between them. CDR3 coding DNA: TGCAGCGTTGGGTTTCTCGTGAACACTGAAGCTTTCTTT. This gives the protein CSVGFLVNTEAFF.

The genes are TRBV3-1 and TRBJ2-5; D possibly uses TRBD1 or TRBD2 (5 bases each). Germline-derived CDR1 and CDR2 are LGHDT and YNNKEL (reference sequence). The CDR3 spans 15 residues. The V end lost 1 base, the J end lost 4 bases, and 13 bases lay between the germline ends. The CDR3 sequence is CASSQVIGAGETQYF. CDR3 nucleotide sequence: TGTGCCAGCAGCCAAGTTATCGGGGCCGGAGAGACCCAGTACTTC.

This chain joins TRBV4-3 and TRBJ2-1; possibly TRBD1 for D (6 bases). From germline, CDR1 is LGHNA and CDR2 YSLEER. The V end lost 2 bases, the J end lost 9 bases, and 14 bases lay between the germline ends. CDR3 size: 14 residues. CDR3 region: CASSQPTGTGEQFF. The CDR3 DNA follows: TGCGCCAGCAGCCAACCAACAGGGACGGGTGAGCAGTTCTTC.

This clonotype came up many times. J is TRBJ2-3 and V is TRBV5-1, with a tentative D call TRBD2 (5 bases). Germline-derived CDR1 and CDR2 are SGHRS and YFSETQ. The CDR3 extends over 14 amino acids. V was shortened by 7 bases and J by 4 bases, with 16 bases between the two germline ends. The CDR3 region has the DNA TGCGCCAGCTATGAGGGAAGCGGTCCAGATACGCAGTATTTT. Amino acid sequence: CASYEGSGPDTQYF.

The CDR3 reads CASSSQGHGNSPLHF. The CDR3 bases are TGTGCCAGCTCATCGCAGGGGCATGGAAATTCACCCCTCCACTTT. The chain joins TRBV18 to TRBJ1-6; D might be TRBD1 (6 bases). Germline values: CDR1 KGHSH, CDR2 LQKENI. Trimming cost V 5 bases and J 7 bases, with 15 bases left between them. This CDR3 contains 15 residues.

This rearrangement joins TRBV4-3 to TRBJ2-5; 9 bases are shared with TRBD2. Germline V gene data show CDR1 as LGHNA and CDR2 as YSLEER. The CDR3 is made up of 19 amino acids. V was pared by 4 bases and J by 2 bases, with 17 bases of the junction left unmatched. CDR3 residues: CASSRHHLGAGGPQETQYF. In DNA, the CDR3 is TGCGCCAGCAGCCGACACCACTTAGGAGCGGGGGGACCGCAAGAGACCCAGTACTTC.

The chain has TRBV5-1 and TRBJ1-1; 7 bases align to TRBD1. Germline loops: CDR1 SGHRS, CDR2 YFSETQ. The V gene end was trimmed by 2 bases and the J gene end by 7 bases; junction bases not matched to a gene: 14. This CDR3 has 16 residues. In DNA, the CDR3 is TGCGCCAGCAGCTTTTCCTCCGGGACAGACACCCTTGAAGCTTTCTTT. Its translation: CASSFSSGTDTLEAFF.

A few counts support this clonotype. The J gene is TRBJ1-2, the V gene TRBV11-2, with D unclear. Trimming took 5 bases from V and 4 from J, leaving 8 bases between them. The CDR3 spans 12 residues. Germline assignment: CDR1 SGHAT and CDR2 FQNNGV. The CDR3 loop is CASSRRSYGYTF. Written as DNA, the CDR3 is TGTGCCAGCAGCAGACGGAGCTATGGCTACACCTTC.

The sample holds a few counts of this clonotype. The chain couples TRBV28 to TRBJ1-2, with no clear D. V lost 3 bases to trimming and J lost 8 bases, with 7 bases between them. The V gene's germline CDR1 is MDHEN and CDR2 SYDVKM. The CDR3 spans 11 residues. The CDR3 region has the DNA TGTGCCAGCAGTTTTATCCGGGGCTACACCTTC. Its translation: CASSFIRGYTF.

This chain joins TRBV20-1 and TRBJ1-6, with a tentative D call TRBD1 (5 bases). This CDR3 comprises 14 residues. Germline CDR1 and CDR2: DFQATT and SNEGSKA (reference sequence). The V and J ends lost 3 bases and 7 bases respectively, with 13 bases between them. The CDR3 sequence is CSASPQGPNSPLHF. The DNA of the CDR3 is TGCAGTGCTAGTCCGCAGGGACCAAATTCACCCCTCCACTTT.